The 11 T cell receptor beta chains in this list originate from one sample, sequenced in a study of blood T cells in healthy people across ages. A second PCR, run for 7 to 11 cycles, used a sample-barcoded 5' primer plus a J-beta primer mix. TCRdb itself ran the 5' RACE reads through MiXCR, one entry per CDR3 protein. The sample records over 1,500,000 distinct CDR3 sequences, more than 35% being singletons. Sequenced input: blood. The receptors here all came from a human donor in good health.

V is TRBV5-1 and J is TRBJ1-2, with D unresolved. Trimming took 1 base from V and 7 from J, leaving 14 bases between them. The germline V gene has CDR1 SGHRS and CDR2 YFSETQ. CDR3 size: 14 residues. DNA of the CDR3: TGCGCCAGCAGCTTGAAGGGCAGACCGTTTGGCTACACCTTC. Translation: CASSLKGRPFGYTF.

This clonotype turned up a few times. The rearrangement joins TRBV2 to TRBJ1-5; D is uncertain. The CDR3 is made up of 15 amino acids. V was pared by 1 base and J by 2 bases, with 9 bases between. CDR1 SNHLY and CDR2 FYNNEI come from the germline V gene. CDR3 nucleotide sequence: TGTGCCAGCAGTGAAGATGACGGAGGCAATCAGCCCCAGCATTTT. This translates into CASSEDDGGNQPQHF.

This clonotype was seen only a few times. The chain is built from TRBV5-1 and TRBJ2-1; 12 bases map to TRBD1. V lost 6 bases to trimming and J lost 4 bases; unmatched junction nucleotides: 2. Germline-derived CDR1 and CDR2 are SGHRS and YFSETQ. There are 14 residues in the CDR3. The DNA for the CDR3 is TGCGCCAGCAAGGGACAGGGGGCGTACAATGAGCAGTTCTTC. Encoded protein: CASKGQGAYNEQFF.

Only a few counts were recorded for this clonotype. The rearrangement uses TRBV11-1 and TRBJ1-2, with 7 bases that match TRBD1. This CDR3 contains 14 residues. V was pared by 5 bases and J by 5 bases, with 8 bases of the junction left unmatched. Germline-derived CDR1 and CDR2 are SGHAT and FQDESV (reference sequence). CDR3 in DNA: TGTGCCAGCAGCCTTACAGGGGATCGATATGGCTACACCTTC. Its protein is CASSLTGDRYGYTF.

At least ten counts were recorded for this clonotype. For the CDR3, the DNA is TGCAGCGTTGAACAGGGGAGTTCTGGGGCCAACGTCCTGACTTTC. This gives the protein CSVEQGSSGANVLTF. This sequence joins TRBV29-1 and TRBJ2-6; D possibly corresponds to TRBD1 (6 bases). Germline-derived CDR1 and CDR2 are SQVTM and ANQGSEA. This CDR3 has 15 residues. Trimming left V 2 bases short and J 1 base short, with 9 bases between.

This clonotype appeared a few times. The chain combines TRBV7-8 with TRBJ2-3, with D uncertain. CDR1 SGHVS and CDR2 FQNEAQ come from the germline V gene. Deletions cut 1 base from V and 3 bases from J, with 14 bases between. The CDR3 runs 16 residues. CDR3 sequence (DNA): TGTGCCAGCAGCTTAGTATGGGCGGCTCTTACAGATACGCAGTATTTT. Translating gives CASSLVWAALTDTQYF.

The V gene is TRBV7-9, the J gene TRBJ2-1; no firm D call. CDR3 length equals 12 residues. Trimming removed 3 bases at V and 5 bases at J, with 5 bases between. Germline V CDR1 and CDR2: SEHNR, FQNEAQ (reference sequence). The chain's CDR3 is CASSFFHNEQFF. The CDR3 DNA reads as TGTGCCAGCAGCTTCTTCCACAATGAGCAGTTCTTC.

V usage is TRBV24-1 and J usage is TRBJ2-1; D is undetermined. Trimming took 4 bases from V and 0 from J, leaving 12 bases between them. The CDR3 is 16 amino acids. The germline V gene has CDR1 KGHDR and CDR2 SFDVKD. This CDR3 is CATSDLTSSSYNEQFF. The CDR3 bases are TGTGCCACCAGTGACTTGACTTCCAGCTCCTACAATGAGCAGTTCTTC.

The chain uses TRBV28 and TRBJ2-1, with 12 nucleotides matching TRBD2. V trimming: 6 bases; J trimming: 9 bases; junction bases outside the gene matches: 15. The CDR3 totals 17 residues. The germline V gene encodes CDR1 MDHEN and CDR2 SYDVKM. The DNA for the CDR3 is TGTGCCAGCAGACCGATAGCCCCGACTAGCGGGGGCATTGAGCAGTTCTTC. It is translated as CASRPIAPTSGGIEQFF.

The chain joins TRBV25-1 to TRBJ2-3, with 9 bases fitting TRBD1. V lost 5 bases and J lost 3; bases outside the gene matches: 6. The CDR3 length is 15 residues. In germline, CDR1 is MGHDK, CDR2 SYGVNS. CDR3 nucleotides: TGTGCCAGCAGTCCAGCCGGGACAGGGACAGATACGCAGTATTTT. It specifies CASSPAGTGTDTQYF.

The chain has TRBV10-3 and TRBJ2-1, with 9 positions matching TRBD2. This CDR3 is built from 15 residues. V gave up 3 bases and J gave up 8 bases; unmatched junction bases: 8. Germline assignment: CDR1 ENHRY and CDR2 SYGVKD. CDR3 residues: CAISDPGLARYEQFF. The CDR3 nucleotides are TGTGCCATCAGTGACCCGGGACTAGCTAGATATGAGCAGTTCTTC.